One and the same sample provided the 5 T cell receptor beta chains below, sequenced in a study of technical replicates of blood from a few donors. Assay used: immunoSEQ multiplex PCR; TCRdb lists only in-frame clones, some missing. The data hold several thousand clones, with 95% to 97% observed a single time. Sequenced sample: PBMCs. The receptors here all came from a human donor in good health.

DNA of the CDR3: TGCGCCAGCAGCCCCATGGGACTACCCGGGGAGCAGTACTTC. Translating gives CASSPMGLPGEQYF. The rearrangement links TRBV5-1 to TRBJ2-7; 7 bases align to TRBD2. Germline V gene sequence: CDR1 SGHRS, CDR2 YFSETQ. With 4 bases clipped from V and 7 bases from J, the junction kept 11 bases outside the gene matches. CDR3 length: 14 amino acids.

This chain links TRBV9 with TRBJ1-1; D is ambiguous. V shed 0 bases and J shed 2 bases, with 5 bases lying between them. The germline V gene encodes CDR1 SGDLS and CDR2 YYNGEE. This CDR3 is built from 13 residues. In DNA, the CDR3 is TGTGCCAGCAGCGTAGCCCTAAACACTGAAGCTTTCTTT. The encoded protein is CASSVALNTEAFF.

The chain links TRBV7-2 to TRBJ2-7; TRBD1 agrees at 9 bases. CDR1 and CDR2 (germline): SGHTA, FQGNSA. J lost 4 bases, V lost 1 base, and 8 bases had no gene match. The CDR3 consists of 16 residues. CDR3: CASSLDNWTGVYEQYF. In DNA, the CDR3 is TGTGCCAGCAGCTTAGACAATTGGACAGGGGTGTACGAGCAGTACTTC.

The V call is TRBV6-1, the J call TRBJ1-4; D not resolved. Germline V gives CDR1 MNHNS, CDR2 SASEGT. Deletions cut 0 bases from V and 8 bases from J, with 16 bases between. There are 16 residues in the CDR3. For the CDR3, the DNA is TGTGCCAGCAGTGAAGCTTGGAGGTTGGGAGGAGAAAAACTGTTTTTT. Its translation: CASSEAWRLGGEKLFF.

J is TRBJ2-7 and V is TRBV5-1, with 7 bases fitting TRBD1. Unmatched junction bases numbered 9, after V lost 0 bases and J lost 6 bases. CDR1 is SGHRS, CDR2 YFSETQ, per germline. This CDR3 is 15 amino acids long. This CDR3 is CASSLGPGQKVEQYF. The CDR3 region has the DNA TGCGCCAGCAGCTTGGGGCCGGGACAGAAGGTCGAGCAGTACTTC.